This TCR beta chain originates from a study of blood T cell repertoires in COVID-19. Some clones are missing from TCRdb's copy, which holds only in-frame ones; the method was immunoSEQ multiplex PCR. The sample lists under 150,000 clones, roughly 89% occurring once. V was trimmed by 8 bases and J by 0 bases, leaving 15 bases between them. Germline CDR1 and CDR2: SNHLY and FYNNEI. The CDR3 consists of 15 residues. Source material: peripheral blood. This receptor was identified in a middle-aged woman with acute or convalescent COVID-19. The chain employs TRBV2 and TRBJ2-3, with D possibly matching TRBD2 (5 bases). The CDR3 bases are TGTGCCAGCGGCTTCTACGGGGTTAGCACAGATACGCAGTATTTT. Translating it yields CASGFYGVSTDTQYF.